This entry is about one TCR beta chain. Library preparation (for TCRbeta) was performed with unique molecular identifiers. Each CDR3 protein is one row after TCRdb ran MiXCR on the PCR reads. This table holds around 480,000 distinct CDR3 sequences, over 25% found once. This entry comes from a study of T-cell reconstitution after alpha-beta-depleted transplantation in children. Germline V CDR1 and CDR2: LNHDA, SQIVND (reference sequence). The CDR3 length is 15 residues. The V end was cut by 3 bases, the J end by 0 bases, with 9 bases between. The rearrangement uses TRBV19 and TRBJ1-5; no reliable D call. The sample here was PBMCs from the stem cell graft donor, taken from the stem cell graft. The clonotype comes from a human donor who donated a stem cell graft to a child with aplastic anemia. Here the CDR3 DNA reads TGTGCCAGTAGTATCTCACCAGCTAGCAATCAGCCCCAGCATTTT. Residues: CASSISPASNQPQHF.